This T cell receptor beta chain was captured by sequencing in a study of blood T cell repertoires in COVID-19. Study summary: Italy, Spain and the United States were the sources of the convalescent and acute COVID-19 samples. The analysed material was cDNA or gDNA that came from T cells, B-cell-depleted T cells, or PBMCs.

Germline V lookup: CDR1 LGHDT, CDR2 YNNKEL (reference sequence). The CDR3 totals 12 residues. The trim removed 4 bases at V and 7 bases at J, leaving 4 bases unmatched. How the authors handled the data: Amplifying reference gene primers gave estimates of nucleated cell counts. The method was immunoSEQ multiplex PCR; TCRdb's version includes in-frame clones alone and lacks a portion of them. That table furnishes V, J and clone size, whereas the DNA furnished D and trimming. The data show roughly 260,000 clones, 82% seen once. The TCR sequence derives from a woman between 70 and 85 years old with acute or convalescent COVID-19. The sequenced sample was peripheral blood. V is TRBV3-1 (or the pseudogene TRBV3-2) and J is TRBJ2-7; 7 nucleotides line up with TRBD1. CDR3 loop: CASSRDRREQYF. The CDR3 DNA reads TGTGCCAGCAGCCGGGACAGACGGGAGCAGTACTTC.